This TCR beta chain was documented in a study of beta chain features in type 1 diabetes. Overall study results and limits: Among patients with Type 1 diabetes, TCRB CDR3s were moderately but significantly shorter in every one of the four CD4+ subsets.

The study reverse transcribed the entire isolated RNA, so it sequenced expressed TCRB transcripts. Produced via immunoSEQ multiplex PCR; TCRdb's table is partial and in-frame only. The sample yields about 170,000 clones, around 8% seen once. This clone came up a few times. What it binds is unknown. The ends were cut back, 3 bases at V and 4 bases at J, with 15 bases in the middle. Germline CDR1 reads SGHTA; CDR2 reads FQGNSA. This CDR3 has 16 amino acids. J is TRBJ2-2 and V is TRBV7-2; TRBD1 is a possible D gene (6 bases). Sequencing used central memory CD4+ T cells from blood. This sequence was found in a woman between 40 and 55 years old with type 1 diabetes. The DNA for the CDR3 is TGTGCCAGCAGCTTTGCCGGGCAGGGGATCACCGGGGAGCTGTTTTTT. Amino acids: CASSFAGQGITGELFF.